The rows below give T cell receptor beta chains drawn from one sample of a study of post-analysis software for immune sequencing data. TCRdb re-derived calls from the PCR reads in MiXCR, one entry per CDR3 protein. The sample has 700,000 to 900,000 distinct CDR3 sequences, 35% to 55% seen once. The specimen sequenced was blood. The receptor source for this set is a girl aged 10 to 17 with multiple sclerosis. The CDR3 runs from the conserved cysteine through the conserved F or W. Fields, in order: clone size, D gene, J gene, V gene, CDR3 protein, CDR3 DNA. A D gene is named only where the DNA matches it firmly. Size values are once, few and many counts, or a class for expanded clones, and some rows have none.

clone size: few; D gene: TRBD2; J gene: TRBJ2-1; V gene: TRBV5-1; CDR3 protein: CASSLTGEGNEQFF; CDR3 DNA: TGCGCCAGCAGCTTGACCGGGGAGGGGAATGAGCAGTTCTTC
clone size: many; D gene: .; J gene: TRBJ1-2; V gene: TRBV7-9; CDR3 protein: CASSLVADTYGYTF; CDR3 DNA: TGTGCCAGCAGCTTAGTAGCTGATACCTATGGCTACACCTTC
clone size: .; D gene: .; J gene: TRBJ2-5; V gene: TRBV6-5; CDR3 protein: CASSYGAVQYF; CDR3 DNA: TGTGCCAGCAGTTACGGGGCAGTCCAGTACTTC
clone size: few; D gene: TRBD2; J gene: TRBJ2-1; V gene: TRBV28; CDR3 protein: CASSPDYPGGEQFF; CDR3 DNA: TGTGCCAGCAGTCCTGACTACCCGGGGGGTGAGCAGTTCTTC
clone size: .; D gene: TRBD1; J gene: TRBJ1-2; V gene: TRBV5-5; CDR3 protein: CASSRTGVDYGYTF; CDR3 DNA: TGTGCCAGCAGCCGAACAGGGGTGGACTATGGCTACACCTTC
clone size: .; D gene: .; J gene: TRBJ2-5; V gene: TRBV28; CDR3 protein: CASSPWGRETQYF; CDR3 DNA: TGTGCCAGCAGCCCCTGGGGGCGAGAGACCCAGTACTTC
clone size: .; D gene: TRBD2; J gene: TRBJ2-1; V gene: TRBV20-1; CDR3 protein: CSAWTSGRGQFF; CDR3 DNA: TGCAGTGCTTGGACTAGCGGGAGGGGGCAGTTCTTC
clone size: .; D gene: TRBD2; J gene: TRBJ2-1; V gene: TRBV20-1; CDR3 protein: CSAPLPRREMGRHEQFF; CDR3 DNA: TGCAGTGCGCCGCTTCCAAGGCGGGAGATGGGTCGGCATGAGCAGTTCTTC
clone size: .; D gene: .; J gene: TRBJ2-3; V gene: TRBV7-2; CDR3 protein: CASSLAVADTQYF; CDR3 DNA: TGTGCCAGCAGCTTAGCCGTGGCAGATACGCAGTATTTT
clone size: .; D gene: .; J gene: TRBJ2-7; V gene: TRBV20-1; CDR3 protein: CSADPSGQAYEQYF; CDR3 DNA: TGCAGTGCCGACCCCTCGGGCCAAGCCTACGAGCAGTACTTC
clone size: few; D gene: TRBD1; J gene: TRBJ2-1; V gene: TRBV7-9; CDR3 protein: CASSWTGGRYNEQFF; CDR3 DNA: TGTGCCAGCAGCTGGACAGGGGGCCGGTACAATGAGCAGTTCTTC
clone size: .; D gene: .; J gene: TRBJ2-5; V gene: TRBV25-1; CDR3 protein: CASSDWAGEEETQYF; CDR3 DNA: TGTGCCAGCAGTGACTGGGCAGGGGAAGAAGAGACCCAGTACTTC
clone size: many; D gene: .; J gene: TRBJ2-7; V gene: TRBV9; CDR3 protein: CASSVGVVSYEQYF; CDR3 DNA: TGTGCCAGCAGCGTAGGGGTAGTCTCCTACGAGCAGTACTTC
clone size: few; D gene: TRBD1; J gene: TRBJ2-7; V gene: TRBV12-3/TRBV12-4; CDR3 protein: CASSSEGAGGYEQYF; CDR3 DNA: TGTGCCAGCAGTTCCGAGGGGGCAGGCGGCTACGAGCAGTACTTC
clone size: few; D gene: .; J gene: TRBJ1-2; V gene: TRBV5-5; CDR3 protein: CASSLRGRGNLYGYTF; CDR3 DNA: TGTGCCAGCAGCTTGCGGGGCCGGGGAAACCTCTATGGCTACACCTTC
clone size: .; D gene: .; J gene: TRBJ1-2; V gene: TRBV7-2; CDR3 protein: CASSTRQAAYGYTF; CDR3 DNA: TGTGCCAGCAGCACCCGACAGGCCGCCTATGGCTACACCTTC
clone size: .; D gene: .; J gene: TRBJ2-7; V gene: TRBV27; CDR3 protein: CASSLLGESEQYF; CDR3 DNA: TGTGCCAGCAGTTTATTGGGGGAAAGCGAGCAGTACTTC
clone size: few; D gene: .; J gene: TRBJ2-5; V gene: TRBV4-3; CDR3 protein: CASSQENLAHQETQYF; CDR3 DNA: TGCGCCAGCAGCCAAGAGAACCTAGCGCATCAAGAGACCCAGTACTTC
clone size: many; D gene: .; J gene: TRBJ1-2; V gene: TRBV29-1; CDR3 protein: CSVTMSGGYTF; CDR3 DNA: TGCAGCGTCACGATGTCCGGCGGCTACACCTTC
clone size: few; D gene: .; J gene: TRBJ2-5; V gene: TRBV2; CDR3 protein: CASSVGTSPQETQYF; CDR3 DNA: TGTGCCAGCAGTGTAGGGACAAGTCCCCAGGAGACCCAGTACTTC
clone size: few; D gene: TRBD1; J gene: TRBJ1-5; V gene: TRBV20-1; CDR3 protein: CSASLHRGNQPQHF; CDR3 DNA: TGCAGTGCTAGTCTCCACAGGGGAAATCAGCCCCAGCATTTT
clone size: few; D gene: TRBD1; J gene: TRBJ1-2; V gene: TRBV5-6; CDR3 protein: CASSWGVAGGNYGYTF; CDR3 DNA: TGTGCCAGCAGCTGGGGGGTGGCAGGGGGCAACTATGGCTACACCTTC
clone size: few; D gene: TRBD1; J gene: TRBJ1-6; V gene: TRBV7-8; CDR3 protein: CASSSRLTGSSPLHF; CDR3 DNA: TGTGCCAGCAGCTCTCGCCTGACAGGGTCCTCACCCCTCCACTTT
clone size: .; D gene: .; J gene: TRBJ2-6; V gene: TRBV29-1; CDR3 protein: CSVEGAGANVLTF; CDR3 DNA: TGCAGCGTGGAGGGAGCTGGGGCCAACGTCCTGACTTTC
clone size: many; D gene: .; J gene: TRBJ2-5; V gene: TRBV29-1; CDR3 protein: CSVEGNGEQYF; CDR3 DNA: TGCAGCGTTGAAGGGAATGGAGAGCAGTACTTC
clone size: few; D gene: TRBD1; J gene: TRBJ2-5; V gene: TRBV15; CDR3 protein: CATSRGPGQEYF; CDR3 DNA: TGTGCCACCAGCAGAGGCCCGGGACAGGAGTACTTC
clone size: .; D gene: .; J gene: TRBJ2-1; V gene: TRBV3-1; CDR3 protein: CASSQDAGDEQFF; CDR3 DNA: TGTGCCAGCAGCCAAGATGCGGGCGATGAGCAGTTCTTC